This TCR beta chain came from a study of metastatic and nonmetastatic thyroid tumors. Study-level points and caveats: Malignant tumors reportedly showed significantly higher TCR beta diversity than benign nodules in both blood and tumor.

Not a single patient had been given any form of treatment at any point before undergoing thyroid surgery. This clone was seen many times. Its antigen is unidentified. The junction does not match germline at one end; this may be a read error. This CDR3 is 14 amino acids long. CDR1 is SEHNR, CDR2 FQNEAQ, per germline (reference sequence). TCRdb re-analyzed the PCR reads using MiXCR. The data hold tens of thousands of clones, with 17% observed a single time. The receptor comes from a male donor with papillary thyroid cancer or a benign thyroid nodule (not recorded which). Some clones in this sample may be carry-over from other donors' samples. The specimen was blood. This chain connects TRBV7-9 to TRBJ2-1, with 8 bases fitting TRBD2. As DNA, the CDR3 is TGTGCCAGCAGCTTAATTTTAGCGGGACCCGTCGGGGATTTC. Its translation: CASSLILAGPVGDF.